The next 21 T cell receptor beta chains were all read from a single sample in a study of identical twins. One entry per CDR3 protein results from TCRdb running MiXCR on the 5' RACE reads. The data contain some 1,600,000 distinct CDR3 sequences, less than 40% of them singletons. Input material: cord blood. The receptors were gathered from a newborn girl in good health.

This clonotype was recorded at least ten times. The CDR3: CASSLNAAYTQYF. The CDR3 DNA is TGTGCCAGCAGCCTAAATGCGGCATATACGCAGTATTTT. The chain links TRBV13 to TRBJ2-3, with D unclear. V was cut by 5 bases and J by 7 bases, with 13 bases left in between. This CDR3 spans 13 amino acids. Germline CDR1 is PRHDT and CDR2 is FYEKMQ (reference sequence).

This clonotype was seen more than once but under ten times. The rearrangement joins TRBV7-7 to TRBJ1-1; perhaps TRBD1 as D (5 bases). The V gene lost 5 bases and the J gene lost 4 bases, with 14 bases spanning the gap. Germline assignment: CDR1 SSHAT and CDR2 FNYEAQ (reference sequence). The CDR3 consists of 14 residues. The CDR3 sequence is CASSPIGGSTEAFF. DNA for the CDR3: TGTGCCAGCAGCCCTATCGGGGGGAGCACTGAAGCTTTCTTT.

The chain is built from TRBV25-1 and TRBJ2-7, with 9 positions matching TRBD1. The CDR3 has 16 amino acids. J gave up 2 bases and V 3 bases, and 8 bases lay outside the gene matches. CDR1 is MGHDK, CDR2 SYGVNS, per germline. CDR3 protein: CASSEPPRDRAYEQYF. In nucleotides, the CDR3 is TGTGCCAGCAGTGAGCCCCCCCGGGACAGGGCCTACGAGCAGTACTTC.

The V and J genes are TRBV28 and TRBJ2-7, with a tentative D call TRBD2 (5 bases). The germline gives CDR1 MDHEN, CDR2 SYDVKM. V was clipped by 2 bases and J by 5 bases, with 16 bases between them. The CDR3 has 15 residues. The CDR3 DNA sequence: TGTGCCAGCAGTTTACTAGCATTGGTAGGTGACGAGCAGTACTTC. Residues: CASSLLALVGDEQYF.

This clonotype was counted many times. This chain uses TRBV7-2 with TRBJ1-4, with D unresolved. The CDR3 covers 13 residues. In germline, CDR1 is SGHTA, CDR2 FQGNSA. V lost 1 base and J 8 bases, leaving 8 bases between the germline ends. The CDR3 spells CASSLGVREKLFF. The CDR3 DNA reads as TGTGCCAGCAGCTTAGGGGTGAGGGAAAAACTGTTTTTT.

The chain carries TRBV24-1 and TRBJ1-3; D may be TRBD1 (5 bases). The CDR3 contains 16 residues. Trimming took off 1 base at V and 0 bases at J, with 9 bases between the two ends. Germline loops: CDR1 KGHDR, CDR2 SFDVKD. CDR3 sequence: CATSDFVQGSGNTIYF. The CDR3 DNA sequence: TGTGCCACCAGTGATTTCGTCCAGGGCTCTGGAAACACCATATATTTT.

This clonotype was seen a handful of times. The chain recombines TRBV7-9 with TRBJ2-5, with 13 bases identical to TRBD2. J lost 11 bases, V lost 1 base, and 13 bases had no gene match. The CDR3 contains 17 residues. CDR1 and CDR2 (germline): SEHNR, FQNEAQ (reference sequence). This CDR3 reads CASSLESGLAGIYEQYF. The CDR3 DNA reads as TGTGCCAGCAGCTTAGAGTCGGGACTAGCGGGAATATATGAGCAGTACTTC.

The chain combines TRBV18 with TRBJ2-7, with 8 positions matching TRBD1. The CDR3 length is 16 residues. The V segment lost 2 bases and the J segment 3 bases; nucleotides outside the gene matches: 9. In germline, CDR1 is KGHSH, CDR2 LQKENI. The CDR3 DNA follows: TGTGCCAGCTCACCATCACAGGGGGTACTCCTCTACGAGCAGTACTTC. Encoded protein: CASSPSQGVLLYEQYF.

This chain connects TRBV19 to TRBJ1-2; D call uncertain. The CDR3 consists of 13 residues. CDR1 is LNHDA, CDR2 SQIVND, per germline (reference sequence). Trimming took off 3 bases at V and 6 bases at J, with 11 bases between the two ends. The CDR3 sequence is CASSIGGGNGYTF. The CDR3 DNA reads TGTGCCAGTAGTATTGGTGGAGGGAATGGCTACACCTTC.

As for this clonotype: Compared with germline, one end of the junction differs, possibly owing to a read error. V and J are TRBV3-1 and TRBJ1-2; D is perhaps TRBD1 (5 bases). Germline lookup yields CDR1 LGHDT and CDR2 YNNKEL (reference sequence). There are 16 residues in the CDR3. CDR3 amino acids: CASSQGYLGRIYDYTF. The CDR3 nucleotides read TGTGCCAGCAGCCAAGGGTACTTGGGACGGATCTATGACTACACCTTC.

In this sample, this clonotype turned up a few times. The chain employs TRBV14 and TRBJ2-5; D is uncertain. Per the germline V gene, CDR1 is SGHDN and CDR2 is FVKESK. The CDR3 has 13 residues. The V end was cut by 4 bases, the J end by 1 base, with 7 bases between. Written as DNA, the CDR3 is TGTGCCAGCAGCCTCTACACCCAAGAGACCCAGTACTTC. Protein sequence: CASSLYTQETQYF. The whole variable domain, remainder taken from reference TRBV14 and TRBJ2-5, is EAGVTQFPSHSVIEKGQTVTLRCDPISGHDNLYWYRRVMGKEIKFLLHFVKESKQDESGMPNNRFLAERTGGTYSTLKVQPAELEDSGVYFCASSLYTQETQYFGPGTRLLVL.

The V gene is TRBV9, the J gene TRBJ2-3; TRBD2 might be the D (6 bases). The CDR3 consists of 15 residues. CDR1 and CDR2 from the germline V gene are SGDLS and YYNGEE. The V and J ends lost 0 bases and 2 bases respectively, with 10 bases between them. The CDR3: CASSVVGDFTDTQYF. CDR3 DNA sequence: TGTGCCAGCAGCGTAGTAGGGGACTTCACAGATACGCAGTATTTT.

The rearrangement uses TRBV6-5 and TRBJ1-2; 8 nucleotides align to TRBD1. This CDR3 region has 15 residues. V was clipped by 2 bases and J by 6 bases; unmatched bases: 8. The germline V gene encodes CDR1 MNHEY and CDR2 SVGAGI. CDR3 sequence reads: CASSYTPWTGNGYTF. As DNA, the CDR3 is TGTGCCAGCAGTTACACTCCCTGGACAGGGAATGGCTACACCTTC.

About this clonotype itself: An end of the junction differs from the germline gene, which may be a read error. The J gene is TRBJ2-1, the V gene TRBV7-2; 10 nucleotides match TRBD2. The CDR3 contains 15 residues. Per germline, CDR1 SGHTA and CDR2 FQGNSA. CDR3 in DNA: TGTGCCAGCAGCCCTACTAGCGGGGTCTACAGTGAGCAGTTCTTC. Translation gives CASSPTSGVYSEQFF.

V and J are TRBV6-6 and TRBJ2-7, with 7 nucleotides matching TRBD2. Germline CDR1 reads MNHNY; CDR2 reads SVGAGI (reference sequence). J was trimmed by 2 bases and V by 0 bases; bases with no gene match: 1. CDR3 length: 14 amino acids. CDR3 in amino acids: CASSYSTSTYEQYF. The CDR3 region has the DNA TGTGCCAGCAGTTACTCGACTAGCACCTACGAGCAGTACTTC.

V usage is TRBV4-1 and J usage is TRBJ2-7, with D unclear. Germline V gene sequence: CDR1 MGHRA, CDR2 YSYEKL. The CDR3 runs to 16 residues. Trimming cost V 0 bases and J 0 bases, with 12 bases left between them. CDR3 in amino acids: CASSQEGPASSYEQYF. CDR3 nucleotides: TGCGCCAGCAGCCAAGAAGGACCGGCCAGCTCCTACGAGCAGTACTTC.

V and J are TRBV28 and TRBJ1-4; D may be TRBD1 (6 bases). V was pared by 6 bases and J by 4 bases, with 12 bases between. CDR3 length equals 14 residues. Per the germline V gene, CDR1 is MDHEN and CDR2 is SYDVKM. The CDR3 coding sequence is TGTGCCAGCAGGCGACAGGTGCTTAATGAAAAACTGTTTTTT. The encoded protein is CASRRQVLNEKLFF.

This chain connects TRBV20-1 to TRBJ2-3; TRBD2 matches 13 bases. V gave up 1 base and J gave up 4 bases; unmatched junction bases: 2. This CDR3 is 15 amino acids long. Germline V CDR1 and CDR2: DFQATT, SNEGSKA (reference sequence). CDR3 sequence (DNA): TGCAGTGCTAGAGGAACTAGCGGGGGGGCAGATACGCAGTATTTT. The encoded protein is CSARGTSGGADTQYF.

This clonotype was recorded a few times. CDR3 loop: CASKASGGWEQYF. The CDR3 DNA is TGCGCCAGCAAAGCTAGCGGGGGCTGGGAGCAGTACTTC. The J gene is TRBJ2-7, the V gene TRBV5-1, with 10 bases aligning to TRBD2. The V gene end was trimmed by 6 bases and the J gene end by 7 bases; junction bases not matched to a gene: 7. The germline gives CDR1 SGHRS, CDR2 YFSETQ. The CDR3 totals 13 residues.

The chain is built from TRBV10-3 and TRBJ2-7; 10 bases agree with TRBD1. Judging by the DNA end, TRBJ2-5 fits better; the J call may be wrong. Germline CDR1 is ENHRY and CDR2 is SYGVKD. This CDR3 comprises 16 residues. This chain's CDR3 is CAISEWTGGQAETQYF. The CDR3 DNA reads as TGTGCCATCAGTGAGTGGACAGGGGGACAGGCAGAGACCCAGTACTTC.

This clonotype was recorded a few times. This rearrangement joins TRBV6-5 to TRBJ2-3, with a possible D match to TRBD2 (7 bases). The CDR3 consists of 18 residues. Germline CDR1 is MNHEY and CDR2 is SVGAGI. Deletions cut 6 bases from V and 0 bases from J, with 22 bases between. The CDR3 bases are TGTGCCAGCAGCTACCGGAGAGGCGGGGGCTATAGCACAGATACGCAGTATTTT. Translation: CASSYRRGGGYSTDTQYF.